A single T cell receptor beta chain is shown here with its context. Its matching antigen is unknown. The data were taken from a study of T cell responses to AZD1222 COVID-19 vaccine. Study as a whole: Pooled together were second doses at about 4 or about 12 weeks. Study-wide points: The study sampled repertoires only after the peak T cell response. The donor cohort was predominantly white British with a female majority, and clonal diversity may have been underestimated.

Repertoires were generated with immunoSEQ multiplex PCR, while TCRdb's copy carries only in-frame clones and drops some. The sample gives roughly 190,000 clones, 85% to 95% of which show up once; 1% to 1.5% is in the top ten. This CDR3 has 14 residues. Germline V gene lookup returns CDR1 SGHRS and CDR2 YFSETQ. Trimming removed 7 bases from V and 7 bases from J, with 18 bases in between. The specimen comprised peripheral blood, sampled on day 0 of AZD1222 vaccination. This chain connects TRBV5-1 to TRBJ2-1; D may be TRBD1 (5 bases). This sequence originates from an adult in good health. CDR3 DNA sequence: TGCGCCAGCTTGACAGTTCCGAACGGAAATGAGCAGTTCTTC. The encoded protein is CASLTVPNGNEQFF.